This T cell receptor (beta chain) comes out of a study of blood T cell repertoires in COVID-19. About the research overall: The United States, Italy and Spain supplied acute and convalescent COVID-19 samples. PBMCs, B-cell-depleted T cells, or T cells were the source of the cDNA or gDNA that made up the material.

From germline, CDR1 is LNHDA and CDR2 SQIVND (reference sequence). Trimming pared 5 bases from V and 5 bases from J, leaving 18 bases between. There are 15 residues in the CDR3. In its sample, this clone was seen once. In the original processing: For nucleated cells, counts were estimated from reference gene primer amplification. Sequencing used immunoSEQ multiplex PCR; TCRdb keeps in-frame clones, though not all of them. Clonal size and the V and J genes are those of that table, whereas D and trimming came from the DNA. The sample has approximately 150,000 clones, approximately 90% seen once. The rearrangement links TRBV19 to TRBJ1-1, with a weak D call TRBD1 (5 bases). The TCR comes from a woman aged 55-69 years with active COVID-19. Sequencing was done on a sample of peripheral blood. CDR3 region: CASSLRGGVWTEAFF. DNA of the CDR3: TGTGCCAGTAGTTTAAGGGGAGGAGTGTGGACTGAAGCTTTCTTT.